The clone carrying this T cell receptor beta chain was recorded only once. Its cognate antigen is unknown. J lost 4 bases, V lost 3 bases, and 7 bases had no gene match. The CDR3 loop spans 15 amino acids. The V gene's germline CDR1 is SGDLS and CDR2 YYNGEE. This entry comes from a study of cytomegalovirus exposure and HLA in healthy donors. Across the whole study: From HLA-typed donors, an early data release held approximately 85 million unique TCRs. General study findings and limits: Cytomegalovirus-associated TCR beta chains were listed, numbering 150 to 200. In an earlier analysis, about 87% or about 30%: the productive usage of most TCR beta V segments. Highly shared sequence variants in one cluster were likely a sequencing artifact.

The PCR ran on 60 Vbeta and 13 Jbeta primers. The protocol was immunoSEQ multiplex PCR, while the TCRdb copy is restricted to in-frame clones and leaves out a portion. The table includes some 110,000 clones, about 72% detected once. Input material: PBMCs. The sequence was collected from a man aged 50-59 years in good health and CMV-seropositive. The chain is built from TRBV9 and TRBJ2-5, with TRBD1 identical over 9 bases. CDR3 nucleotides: TGTGCCAGCAGCGAGGGGACAGGGCAAGGAGAGACCCAGTACTTC. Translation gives CASSEGTGQGETQYF.